This T cell receptor (beta chain) originates from a study of cytomegalovirus exposure and HLA in healthy donors. Overall study findings and caveats: For most TCR sequences rarity was the rule, although some public TCRs occurred in many donors. Data from an earlier analysis indicated that most TCR beta V segments were productive either about 87% or about 30% of the time.

CDR3 length: 15 residues. Germline CDR1 reads SGHDT; CDR2 reads YYEEEE. Trimming took 0 bases from V and 8 from J, leaving 14 bases between them. A multiplex PCR was run with 60 Vbeta primers and 13 Jbeta primers. Sequenced by immunoSEQ multiplex PCR; TCRdb stores in-frame clones only, minus some. Here the sample spans around 170,000 clones, roughly 70% being singletons. A note on this clone: Its antigen is unidentified.

This chain links TRBV5-6 with TRBJ1-4; D possibly corresponds to TRBD1 (5 bases). Specimen: PBMCs. The sequence derives from a girl aged 10 to 17 in good health and CMV-seronegative. In DNA form, the CDR3 reads TGTGCCAGCAGCTTGGGCCCCAGGGAGGGGGAAAAACTGTTTTTT. Residues: CASSLGPREGEKLFF.